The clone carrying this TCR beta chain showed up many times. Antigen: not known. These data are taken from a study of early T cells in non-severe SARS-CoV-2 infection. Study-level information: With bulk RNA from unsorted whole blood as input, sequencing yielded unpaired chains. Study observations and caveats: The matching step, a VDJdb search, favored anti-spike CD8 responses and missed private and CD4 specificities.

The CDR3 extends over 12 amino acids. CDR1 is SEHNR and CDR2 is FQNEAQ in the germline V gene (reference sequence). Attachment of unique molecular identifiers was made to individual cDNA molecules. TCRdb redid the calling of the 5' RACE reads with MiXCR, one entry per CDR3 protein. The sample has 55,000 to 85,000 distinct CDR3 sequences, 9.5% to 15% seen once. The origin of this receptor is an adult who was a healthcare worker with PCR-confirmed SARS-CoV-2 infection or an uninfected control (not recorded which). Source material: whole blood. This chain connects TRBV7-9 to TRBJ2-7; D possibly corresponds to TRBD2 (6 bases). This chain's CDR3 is CKRRDPPNEQYF. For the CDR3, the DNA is TGTAAGAGGCGGGATCCCCCCAACGAGCAGTACTTC.